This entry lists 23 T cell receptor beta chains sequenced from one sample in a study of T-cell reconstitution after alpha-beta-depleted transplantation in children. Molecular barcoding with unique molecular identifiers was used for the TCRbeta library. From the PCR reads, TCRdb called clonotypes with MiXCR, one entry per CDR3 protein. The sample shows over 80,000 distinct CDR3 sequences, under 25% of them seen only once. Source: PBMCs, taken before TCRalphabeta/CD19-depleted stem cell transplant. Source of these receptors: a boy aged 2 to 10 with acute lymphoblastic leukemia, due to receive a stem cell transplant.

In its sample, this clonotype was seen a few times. The CDR3 spells CASSLDAGSSTDTQYF. The CDR3 DNA sequence: TGTGCCAGCAGCTTAGATGCGGGATCCAGCACAGATACGCAGTATTTT. The chain carries TRBV7-2 and TRBJ2-3, with D possibly TRBD2 on 6 matching bases. From germline, CDR1 is SGHTA and CDR2 FQGNSA. V dropped 1 base and J dropped 0 bases, with 11 bases sitting between them. The CDR3 totals 16 residues.

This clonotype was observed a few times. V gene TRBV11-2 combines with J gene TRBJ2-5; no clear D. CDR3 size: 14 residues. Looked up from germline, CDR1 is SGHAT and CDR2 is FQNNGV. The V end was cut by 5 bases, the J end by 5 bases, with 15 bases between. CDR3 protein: CASSQRLGGETQYF. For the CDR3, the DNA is TGTGCCAGCAGCCAACGGCTGGGCGGCGAGACCCAGTACTTC.

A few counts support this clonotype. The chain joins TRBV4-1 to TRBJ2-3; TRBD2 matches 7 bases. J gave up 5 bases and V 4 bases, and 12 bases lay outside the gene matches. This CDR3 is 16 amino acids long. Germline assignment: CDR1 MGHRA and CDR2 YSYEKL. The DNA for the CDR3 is TGCGCCAGCAGCCTCCAAAAAACGGGGGAGGGAGATACGCAGTATTTT. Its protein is CASSLQKTGEGDTQYF.

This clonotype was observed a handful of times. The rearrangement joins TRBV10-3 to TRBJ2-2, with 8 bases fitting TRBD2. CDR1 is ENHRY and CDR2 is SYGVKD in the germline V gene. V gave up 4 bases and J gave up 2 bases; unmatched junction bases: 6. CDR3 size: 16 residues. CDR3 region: CAISATSGGNTGELFF. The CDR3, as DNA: TGTGCCATCAGTGCCACTAGCGGAGGTAACACCGGGGAGCTGTTTTTT.

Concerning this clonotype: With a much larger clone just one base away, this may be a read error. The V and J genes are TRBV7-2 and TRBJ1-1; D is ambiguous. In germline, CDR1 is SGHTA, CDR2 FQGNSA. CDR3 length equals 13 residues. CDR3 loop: CASSLSRDTEVFF. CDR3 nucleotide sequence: TGTGCCAGCAGCTTAAGTAGAGACACTGAAGTTTTCTTT.

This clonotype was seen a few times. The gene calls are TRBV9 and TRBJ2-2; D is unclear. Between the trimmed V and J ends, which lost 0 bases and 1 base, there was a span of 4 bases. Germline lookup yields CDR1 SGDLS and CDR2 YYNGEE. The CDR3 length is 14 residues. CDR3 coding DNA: TGTGCCAGCAGCGTAGTGGGGAACACCGGGGAGCTGTTTTTT. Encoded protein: CASSVVGNTGELFF.

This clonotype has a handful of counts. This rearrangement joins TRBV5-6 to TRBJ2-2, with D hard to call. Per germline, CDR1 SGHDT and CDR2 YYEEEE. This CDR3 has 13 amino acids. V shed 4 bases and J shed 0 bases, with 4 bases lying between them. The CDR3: CASSKPNTGELFF. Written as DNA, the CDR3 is TGTGCCAGCAGCAAACCGAACACCGGGGAGCTGTTTTTT.

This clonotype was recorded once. The CDR3 DNA follows: TGTGCCAGCAGTCTAGCGGGAGGGCACGAGCAGTACTTC. Protein product: CASSLAGGHEQYF. The gene calls are TRBV25-1 and TRBJ2-7; 12 bases map to TRBD2. This CDR3 has 13 amino acids. The V gene end was trimmed by 5 bases and the J gene end by 5 bases; junction bases not matched to a gene: 1. In germline, CDR1 is MGHDK, CDR2 SYGVNS.

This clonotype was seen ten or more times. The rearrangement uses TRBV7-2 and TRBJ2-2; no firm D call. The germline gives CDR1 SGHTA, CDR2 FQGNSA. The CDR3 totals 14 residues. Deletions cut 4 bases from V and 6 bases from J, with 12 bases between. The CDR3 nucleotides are TGTGCCAGCAGCTCCGATTACGCTGCCGGGGAGCTGTTTTTT. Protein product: CASSSDYAAGELFF. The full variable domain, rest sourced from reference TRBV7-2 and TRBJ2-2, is GAGVSQSPSNKVTEKGKDVELRCDPISGHTALYWYRQSLGQGLEFLIYFQGNSAPDKSGLPSDRFSAERTGGSVSTLTIQRTQQEDSAVYLCASSSDYAAGELFFGEGSRLTVL.

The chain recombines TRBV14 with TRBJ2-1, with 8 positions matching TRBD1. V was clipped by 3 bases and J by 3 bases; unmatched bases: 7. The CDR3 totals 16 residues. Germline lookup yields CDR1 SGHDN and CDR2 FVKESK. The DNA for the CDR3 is TGTGCCAGCAGCCATCGCCGACAGGGGCACTACAATGAGCAGTTCTTC. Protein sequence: CASSHRRQGHYNEQFF.

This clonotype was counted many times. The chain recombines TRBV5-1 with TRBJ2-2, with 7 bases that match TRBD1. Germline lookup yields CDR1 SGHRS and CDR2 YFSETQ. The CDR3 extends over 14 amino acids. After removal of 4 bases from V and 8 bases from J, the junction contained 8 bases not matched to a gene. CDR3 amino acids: CASSPTQGRGELFF. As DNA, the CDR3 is TGCGCCAGCAGCCCCACACAGGGGAGAGGGGAGCTGTTTTTT.

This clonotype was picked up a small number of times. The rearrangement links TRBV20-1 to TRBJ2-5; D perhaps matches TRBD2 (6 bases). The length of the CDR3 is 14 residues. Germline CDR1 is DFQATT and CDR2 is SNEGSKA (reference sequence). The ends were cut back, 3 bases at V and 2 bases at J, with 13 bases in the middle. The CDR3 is CSARISGPQETQYF. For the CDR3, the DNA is TGCAGTGCTAGGATTAGCGGCCCACAAGAGACCCAGTACTTC.

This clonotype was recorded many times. CDR3: CASSLTGQAYEQYF. In nucleotides, the CDR3 is TGCGCCAGCAGCTTGACGGGACAAGCCTACGAGCAGTACTTC. This chain links TRBV5-1 with TRBJ2-7, with a possible D match to TRBD1 (6 bases). There are 14 residues in the CDR3. CDR1 SGHRS and CDR2 YFSETQ come from the germline V gene. V lost 1 base to trimming and J lost 2 bases, with 10 bases between them.

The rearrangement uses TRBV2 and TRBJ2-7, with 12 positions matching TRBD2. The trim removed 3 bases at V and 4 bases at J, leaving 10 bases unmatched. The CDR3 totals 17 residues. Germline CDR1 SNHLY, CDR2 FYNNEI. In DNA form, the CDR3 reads TGTGCCAGCAGTGATCGGGCTAGCGGGAGGGCTCGGTACGAGCAGTACTTC. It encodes CASSDRASGRARYEQYF. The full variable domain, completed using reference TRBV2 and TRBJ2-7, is EPEVTQTPSHQVTQMGQEVILRCVPISNHLYFYWYRQILGQKVEFLVSFYNNEISEKSEIFDDQFSVERPDGSNFTLKIRSTKLEDSAMYFCASSDRASGRARYEQYFGPGTRLTVT.

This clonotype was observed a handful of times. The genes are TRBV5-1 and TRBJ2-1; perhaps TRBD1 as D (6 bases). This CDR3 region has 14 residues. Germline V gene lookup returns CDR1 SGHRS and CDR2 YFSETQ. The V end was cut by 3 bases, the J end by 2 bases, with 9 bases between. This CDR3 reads CASSWDTPYNEQFF. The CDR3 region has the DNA TGCGCCAGCAGCTGGGACACACCCTACAATGAGCAGTTCTTC.

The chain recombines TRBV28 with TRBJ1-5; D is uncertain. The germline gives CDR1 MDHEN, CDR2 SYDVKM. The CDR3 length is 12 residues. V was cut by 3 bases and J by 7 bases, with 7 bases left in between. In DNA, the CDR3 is TGTGCCAGCAGTTTCTTATTGCAGCCCCAGCATTTT. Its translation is CASSFLLQPQHF.

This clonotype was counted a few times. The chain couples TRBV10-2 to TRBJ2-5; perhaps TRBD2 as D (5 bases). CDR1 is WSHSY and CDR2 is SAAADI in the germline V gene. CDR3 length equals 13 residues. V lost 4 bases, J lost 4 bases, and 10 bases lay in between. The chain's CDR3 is CASSVYEGETQYF. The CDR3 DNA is TGCGCCAGCAGTGTTTACGAGGGAGAGACCCAGTACTTC.

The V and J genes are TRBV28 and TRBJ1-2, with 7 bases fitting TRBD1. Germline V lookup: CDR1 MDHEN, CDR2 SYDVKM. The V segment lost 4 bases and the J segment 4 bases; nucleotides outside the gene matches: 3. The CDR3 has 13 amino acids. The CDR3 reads CASSSHRGYGYTF. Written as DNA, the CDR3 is TGTGCCAGCAGTTCCCACAGGGGCTATGGCTACACCTTC.

The CDR3 sequence: CSARRAGIYNEQFF. As DNA, the CDR3 is TGCAGTGCTAGGAGGGCGGGGATCTACAATGAGCAGTTCTTC. The genes are TRBV20-1 and TRBJ2-1; TRBD2 is a possible D gene (6 bases). V dropped 3 bases and J dropped 3 bases, with 12 bases sitting between them. CDR3 length: 14 residues. Looked up from germline, CDR1 is DFQATT and CDR2 is SNEGSKA (reference sequence).

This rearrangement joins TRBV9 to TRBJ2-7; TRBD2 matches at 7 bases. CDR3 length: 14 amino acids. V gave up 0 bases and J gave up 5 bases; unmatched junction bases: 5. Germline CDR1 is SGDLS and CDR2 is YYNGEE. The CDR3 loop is CASSVGGGAHEQYF. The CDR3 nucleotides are TGTGCCAGCAGCGTAGGGGGAGGGGCCCACGAGCAGTACTTC.

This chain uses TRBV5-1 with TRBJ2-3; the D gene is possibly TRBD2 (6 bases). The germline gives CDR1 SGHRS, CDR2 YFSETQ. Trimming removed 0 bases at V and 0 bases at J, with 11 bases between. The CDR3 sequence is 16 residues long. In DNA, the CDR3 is TGCGCCAGCAGCTTGGTGGCGGAGGGGAGCACAGATACGCAGTATTTT. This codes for CASSLVAEGSTDTQYF.

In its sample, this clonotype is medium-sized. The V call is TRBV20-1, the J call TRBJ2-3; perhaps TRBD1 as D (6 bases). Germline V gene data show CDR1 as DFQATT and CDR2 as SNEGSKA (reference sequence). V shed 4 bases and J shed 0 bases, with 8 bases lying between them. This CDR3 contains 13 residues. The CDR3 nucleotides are TGCAGTGCTAAAGGGGGTAGCACAGATACGCAGTATTTT. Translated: CSAKGGSTDTQYF.

The CDR3 DNA sequence: TGTGCCAGCAGTCCGGAGAAGGGCTATGGCTACACCTTC. Encoded protein: CASSPEKGYGYTF. The gene calls are TRBV12-3 or TRBV12-4 and TRBJ1-2; D uncertain. This CDR3 is built from 13 residues. V shed 5 bases and J shed 4 bases, with 11 bases lying between them.